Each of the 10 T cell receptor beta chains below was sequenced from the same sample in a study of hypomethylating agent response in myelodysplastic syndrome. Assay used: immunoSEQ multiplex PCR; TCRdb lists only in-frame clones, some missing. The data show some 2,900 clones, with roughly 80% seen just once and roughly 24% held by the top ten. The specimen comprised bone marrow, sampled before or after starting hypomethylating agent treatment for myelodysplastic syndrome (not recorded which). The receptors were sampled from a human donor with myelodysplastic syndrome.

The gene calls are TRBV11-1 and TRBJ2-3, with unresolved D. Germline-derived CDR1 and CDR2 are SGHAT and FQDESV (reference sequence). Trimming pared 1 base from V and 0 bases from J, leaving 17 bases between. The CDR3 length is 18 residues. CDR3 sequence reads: CASSLGVGIGGSTDTQYF. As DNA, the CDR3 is TGTGCCAGCAGCTTAGGCGTGGGGATTGGCGGCAGCACAGATACGCAGTATTTT. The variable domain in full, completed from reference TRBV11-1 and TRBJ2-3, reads EAEVAQSPRYKITEKSQAVAFWCDPISGHATLYWYRQILGQGPELLVQFQDESVVDDSQLPKDRFSAERLKGVDSTLKIQPAELGDSAMYLCASSLGVGIGGSTDTQYFGPGTRLTVL.

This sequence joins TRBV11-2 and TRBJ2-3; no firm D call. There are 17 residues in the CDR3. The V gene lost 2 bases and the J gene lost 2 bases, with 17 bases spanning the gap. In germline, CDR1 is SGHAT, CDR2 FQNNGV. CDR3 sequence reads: CASSLNGPGVFTDTQYF. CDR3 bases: TGTGCCAGCAGCTTAAATGGACCTGGAGTATTCACAGATACGCAGTATTTT.

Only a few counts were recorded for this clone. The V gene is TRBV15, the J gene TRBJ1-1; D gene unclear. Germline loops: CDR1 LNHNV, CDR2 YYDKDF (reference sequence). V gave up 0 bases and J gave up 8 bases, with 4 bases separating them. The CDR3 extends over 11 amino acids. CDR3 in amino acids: CATSREGEAFF. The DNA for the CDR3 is TGTGCCACCAGCAGAGAAGGGGAAGCTTTCTTT.

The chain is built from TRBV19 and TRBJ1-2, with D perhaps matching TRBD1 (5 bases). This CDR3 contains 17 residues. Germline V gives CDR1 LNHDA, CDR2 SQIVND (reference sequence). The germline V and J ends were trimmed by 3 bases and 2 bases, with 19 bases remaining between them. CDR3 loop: CASSMMGRDGGNYGYTF. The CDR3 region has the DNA TGTGCCAGTAGTATGATGGGCAGGGACGGTGGGAACTATGGCTACACCTTC. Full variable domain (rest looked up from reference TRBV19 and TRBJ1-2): DGGITQSPKYLFRKEGQNVTLSCEQNLNHDAMYWYRQDPGQGLRLIYYSQIVNDFQKGDIAEGYSVSREKKESFPLTVTSAQKNPTAFYLCASSMMGRDGGNYGYTFGSGTRLTVV.

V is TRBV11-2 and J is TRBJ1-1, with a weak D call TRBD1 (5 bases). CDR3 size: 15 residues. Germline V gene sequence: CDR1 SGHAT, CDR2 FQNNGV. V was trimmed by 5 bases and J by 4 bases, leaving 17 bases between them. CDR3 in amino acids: CASSPQLEGSTEAFF. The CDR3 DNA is TGTGCCAGCAGCCCCCAACTGGAGGGGAGCACTGAAGCTTTCTTT.

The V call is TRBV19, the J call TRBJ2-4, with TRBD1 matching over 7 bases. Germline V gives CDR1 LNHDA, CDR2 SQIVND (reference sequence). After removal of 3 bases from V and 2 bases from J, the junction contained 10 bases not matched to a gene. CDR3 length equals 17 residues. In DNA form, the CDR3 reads TGTGCCAGTAGTATGGGACCTATGAGGGGGCCCAAAAACATTCAGTACTTC. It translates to CASSMGPMRGPKNIQYF.

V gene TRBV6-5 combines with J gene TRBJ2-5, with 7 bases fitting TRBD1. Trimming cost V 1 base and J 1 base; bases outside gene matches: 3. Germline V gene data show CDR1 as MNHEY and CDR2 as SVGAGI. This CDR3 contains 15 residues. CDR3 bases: TGTGCCAGCAGTTACTGGACAGGCCCCCAAGAGACCCAGTACTTC. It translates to CASSYWTGPQETQYF.

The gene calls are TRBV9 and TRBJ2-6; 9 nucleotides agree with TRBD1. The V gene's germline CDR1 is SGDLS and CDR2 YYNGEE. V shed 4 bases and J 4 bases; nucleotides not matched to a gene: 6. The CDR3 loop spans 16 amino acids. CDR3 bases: TGTGCCAGCAGCCCACAGGGGGCGAGCGGGGCCAACGTCCTGACTTTC. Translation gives CASSPQGASGANVLTF.

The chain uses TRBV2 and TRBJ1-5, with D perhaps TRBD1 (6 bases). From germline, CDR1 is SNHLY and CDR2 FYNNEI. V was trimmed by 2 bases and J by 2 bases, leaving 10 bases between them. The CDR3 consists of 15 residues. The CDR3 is CASSEIPGGNQPQHF. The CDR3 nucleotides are TGTGCCAGCAGTGAAATCCCAGGGGGCAATCAGCCCCAGCATTTT.

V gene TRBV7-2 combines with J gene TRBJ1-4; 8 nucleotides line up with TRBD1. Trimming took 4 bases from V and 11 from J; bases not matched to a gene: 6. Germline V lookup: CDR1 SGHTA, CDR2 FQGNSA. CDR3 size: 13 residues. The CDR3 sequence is CASSSRQGMKLFF. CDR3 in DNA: TGTGCCAGCAGCTCCCGACAGGGGATGAAACTGTTTTTT. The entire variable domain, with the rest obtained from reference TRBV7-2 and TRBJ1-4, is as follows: GAGVSQSPSNKVTEKGKDVELRCDPISGHTALYWYRQSLGQGLEFLIYFQGNSAPDKSGLPSDRFSAERTGGSVSTLTIQRTQQEDSAVYLCASSSRQGMKLFFGSGTQLSVL.